Listed below are T cell receptor beta chains from one sample, sequenced in a study of CD8 T cells in Susac syndrome. TCRdb analysed the immunoSEQ multiplex PCR reads with MiXCR anew, one entry per CDR3 protein. This sample has some 95,000 distinct CDR3 sequences; 85% to 95% occur once, and the top ten carry less than 0.35%. Sequences were obtained from CD8+ T cells from PBMCs. The receptors were gathered from a human donor in good health. Each CDR3 is given with its conserved first and last residue. The D gene is left open where the match is weak. Expanded clones are given a class, and other clones once, few, many or no size at all.

cdr3_aa cdr3_nt v_call clone_size d_call j_call
CSASGQGIRTEAFF TGCAGTGCTAGCGGGCAGGGGATTAGGACTGAAGCTTTCTTT TRBV20-1 - - TRBJ1-1
CASSLTEQFF TGTGCCAGCAGCTTGACAGAGCAGTTCTTC TRBV7-9 - - TRBJ2-1
CASSGSGPTDTQYF TGTGCCAGCAGCGGGTCGGGACCCACAGATACGCAGTATTTT TRBV7-8 - - TRBJ2-3
CASSGDRVYEQYF TGTGCCAGCAGCGGGGACAGGGTGTACGAGCAGTACTTC TRBV7-9 - TRBD1 TRBJ2-7
CASSIEGPLGANVLTF TGTGCCAGTAGTATAGAGGGCCCTCTAGGGGCCAACGTCCTGACTTTC TRBV19 - - TRBJ2-6
CASSPRRPYEQYF TGTGCCAGCAGTCCCAGGAGGCCCTACGAGCAGTACTTC TRBV13 - - TRBJ2-7
CASSTSPGRGDEQFF TGTGCCAGCAGCACTTCCCCGGGCAGGGGCGATGAGCAGTTCTTC TRBV11-2 few - TRBJ2-1
CATRLMGQTYEQYF TGTGCCACCAGACTTATGGGACAGACCTACGAGCAGTACTTC TRBV6-2/TRBV6-3 - TRBD1 TRBJ2-7
CAWVRDTSYEQYF TGTGCCTGGGTCCGGGACACCTCCTACGAGCAGTACTTC TRBV30 - - TRBJ2-7
CASSLSAQVIDEQFF TGTGCCAGCAGCTTGTCGGCGCAGGTGATCGATGAGCAGTTCTTC TRBV7-9 - - TRBJ2-1
CASRLGLAGPRTYEQYF TGCGCCTCCCGGTTGGGGCTAGCGGGCCCTCGGACCTACGAGCAGTACTTC TRBV5-1 - TRBD2 TRBJ2-7
CSVDGQGANEQYF TGCAGCGTTGATGGGCAGGGGGCCAATGAGCAGTACTTC TRBV29-1 - TRBD1 TRBJ2-7
CASSQGQGLNTEAFF TGCGCCAGCAGCCAGGGACAGGGTTTGAACACTGAAGCTTTCTTT TRBV4-1 - TRBD1 TRBJ1-1
CAWSVGEGVAYEQYF TGTGCCTGGAGCGTCGGTGAGGGGGTAGCCTACGAGCAGTACTTC TRBV30 - - TRBJ2-7
CASSSTGGGETQYF TGTGCCAGCAGCTCGACAGGGGGTGGAGAGACCCAGTACTTC TRBV7-2 few TRBD1 TRBJ2-5
CASSLTGQGPYGYTF TGTGCCAGCAGCCTCACTGGACAGGGTCCCTATGGCTACACCTTC TRBV7-9 once TRBD1 TRBJ1-2
CASSLNQETQYF TGCGCCAGCAGCTTGAATCAAGAGACCCAGTACTTC TRBV5-1 - - TRBJ2-5
CSARDPQGAAGYQPQHF TGCAGTGCTAGAGACCCCCAGGGTGCGGCGGGATATCAGCCCCAGCATTTT TRBV20-1 once - TRBJ1-5
CASSLTGQVRQTGELFF TGTGCCAGCAGCTTAACGGGGCAGGTCAGGCAGACCGGGGAGCTGTTTTTT TRBV7-3 - - TRBJ2-2
CASSYGGQEQYF TGTGCCAGCAGTTACGGGGGACAGGAGCAGTACTTC TRBV6-5 - TRBD1 TRBJ2-7
CASSLSGVRTDTQYF TGCGCCAGCAGCCTTAGCGGGGTCCGCACAGATACGCAGTATTTT TRBV5-1 - TRBD2 TRBJ2-3
CASSQGGAYEQYF TGTGCCAGCAGCCAAGGGGGTGCGTACGAGCAGTACTTC TRBV9 - - TRBJ2-7
CASKDSSTNEKLFF TGTGCCAGTAAAGACAGTTCAACTAATGAAAAACTGTTTTTT TRBV19 - - TRBJ1-4
CASSRDSGANVLTF TGTGCCAGCAGCCGCGACTCTGGGGCCAACGTCCTGACTTTC TRBV3-1 - - TRBJ2-6
CASRKGPGQASTDTQYF TGTGCCAGCAGAAAGGGACCTGGACAGGCGTCCACAGATACGCAGTATTTT TRBV27 - TRBD1 TRBJ2-3
CASSPLSGDGETQYF TGTGCCAGCAGTCCCCTCTCCGGGGACGGAGAGACCCAGTACTTC TRBV12-3/TRBV12-4 - - TRBJ2-5
CASSYPANIQYF TGTGCCAGCAGTTATCCAGCAAACATTCAGTACTTC TRBV7-2 - - TRBJ2-4
CASSIVPAQPQHF TGTGCCAGTAGTATAGTCCCCGCTCAGCCCCAGCATTTT TRBV19 - - TRBJ1-5
CASSLETGGYEQYF TGCGCCAGCAGCTTGGAGACGGGGGGGTACGAGCAGTACTTC TRBV5-1 - TRBD2 TRBJ2-7
CASSPGEGQYVSGNTIYF TGCGCCAGCAGCCCTGGAGAGGGACAGTACGTCTCTGGAAACACCATATATTTT TRBV5-1 - TRBD1 TRBJ1-3
CASSRKQGILSGNTIYF TGTGCCAGCAGCCGAAAACAGGGGATTCTCTCTGGAAACACCATATATTTT TRBV14 once TRBD1 TRBJ1-3
CSANSGGTYEQYF TGCAGTGCAAACAGCGGGGGTACCTACGAGCAGTACTTC TRBV20-1 - TRBD2 TRBJ2-7
CASSRTGVNTEAFF TGTGCCAGCAGTCGGACAGGGGTTAATACTGAAGCTTTCTTT TRBV27 - TRBD1 TRBJ1-1
CAISGGPTGLVDDEQYF TGTGCCATCAGTGGGGGCCCAACAGGACTAGTAGACGACGAGCAGTACTTC TRBV10-3 - TRBD2 TRBJ2-7
CASSSSYRGATGELFF TGTGCCAGCAGTTCCTCTTACAGGGGCGCGACCGGGGAGCTGTTTTTT TRBV12-3/TRBV12-4 - TRBD1 TRBJ2-2
CASGLLEDTYGYTF TGTGCTAGTGGTTTGTTGGAGGATACCTATGGCTACACTTTC TRBV12-5 few - TRBJ1-2
CATRALGETQYF TGTGCCACCAGAGCGCTGGGAGAGACCCAGTACTTC TRBV15 once - TRBJ2-5
CASSTQGADYGYTF TGTGCCAGCAGCACACAGGGGGCTGACTATGGCTACACCTTC TRBV27 - TRBD1 TRBJ1-2
CASSSSTGRNYGYTF TGTGCCAGCAGTTCCTCGACAGGGCGGAACTATGGCTACACCTTC TRBV5-4 - TRBD1 TRBJ1-2
CAWSGGSDTGELFF TGTGCCTGGAGTGGTGGTAGCGACACCGGGGAGCTGTTTTTT TRBV30 - - TRBJ2-2
CASSQVGQLGEQFF TGCGCCAGCAGCCAAGTAGGGCAATTAGGTGAGCAGTTCTTC TRBV4-1 - - TRBJ2-1
CASSAGNTDTQYF TGTGCCAGCAGTGCGGGGAACACAGATACGCAGTATTTT TRBV2 - - TRBJ2-3
CASSPPGQGSFLSYEQYF TGTGCCAGCTCACCACCGGGACAGGGGTCCTTTCTCTCCTACGAGCAGTACTTC TRBV18 - TRBD1 TRBJ2-7
CASSYYRANNEQFF TGTGCCAGCAGTTACTACAGGGCGAACAATGAGCAGTTCTTC TRBV6-6 - - TRBJ2-1
CASSDLSGRGKNIQYF TGTGCCAGCAGTGACCTTTCGGGGCGGGGCAAAAACATTCAGTACTTC TRBV2 - - TRBJ2-4
CASSLTGTSRDQETQYF TGTGCCAGCAGCCTCACCGGGACTTCCCGAGACCAAGAGACCCAGTACTTC TRBV3-1 - - TRBJ2-5
CASSLDPAPQETQYF TGTGCCAGCAGCTTGGATCCGGCCCCCCAAGAGACCCAGTACTTC TRBV9 - - TRBJ2-5
CASSQHRDGNYGYTF TGTGCCAGCAGTCAACACCGGGACGGAAACTATGGCTACACCTTC TRBV6-5 - - TRBJ1-2
CASSLTDDRVYGYTF TGCGCCAGCAGCTTGACCGATGACAGGGTCTATGGCTACACCTTC TRBV5-1 - TRBD1 TRBJ1-2
CSAYSNADTQYF TGCAGTGCTTACTCAAATGCAGATACGCAGTATTTT TRBV20-1 - - TRBJ2-3
CASNLGGRERYF TGTGCCAGCAACTTAGGGGGGCGCGAGCGGTACTTC TRBV12-3/TRBV12-4 - - TRBJ2-5
CASSLGLAAYNEQFF TGTGCCAGCAGCTTAGGGCTAGCGGCCTACAATGAGCAGTTCTTC TRBV13 - TRBD2 TRBJ2-1
CSVVGTENYEQYF TGCAGCGTTGTAGGGACAGAGAACTACGAGCAGTACTTC TRBV29-1 few TRBD1 TRBJ2-7